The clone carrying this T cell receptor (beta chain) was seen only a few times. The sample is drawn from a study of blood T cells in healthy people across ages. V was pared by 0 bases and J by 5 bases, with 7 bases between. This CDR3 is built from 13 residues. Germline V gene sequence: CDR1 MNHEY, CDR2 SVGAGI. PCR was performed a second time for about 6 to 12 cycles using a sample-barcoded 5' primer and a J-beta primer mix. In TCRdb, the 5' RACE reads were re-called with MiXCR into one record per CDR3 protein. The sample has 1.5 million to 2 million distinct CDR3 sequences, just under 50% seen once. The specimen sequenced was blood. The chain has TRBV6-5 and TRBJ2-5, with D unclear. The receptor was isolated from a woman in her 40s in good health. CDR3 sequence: CASSYSVFETQYF. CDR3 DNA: TGTGCCAGCAGTTACTCGGTATTTGAGACCCAGTACTTC.